This TCR beta chain was sequenced during a study of T-cell reconstitution after alpha-beta-depleted transplantation in children. Findings and limits, study-wide: Recipient T cells and thymic progenitors that survived were the source of the high TCRbeta diversity seen at day 60 in some patients.

On this clonotype: Antigen unknown.

Preparing the TCRbeta library involved the use of unique molecular identifiers. From the PCR reads, TCRdb called clonotypes with MiXCR, one entry per CDR3 protein. The data contain just over 950,000 distinct CDR3 sequences, roughly 31% of them seen just once; the ten biggest clones take up approximately 30%. The V gene end was trimmed by 2 bases and the J gene end by 7 bases; junction bases not matched to a gene: 14. Germline assignment: CDR1 SGDLS and CDR2 YYNGEE. This CDR3 is built from 16 residues. This material consisted of PBMCs, mostly from graft donor cells, taken 360 days after TCRalphabeta/CD19-depleted stem cell transplant. This chain uses TRBV9 with TRBJ2-7; 8 bases fit TRBD2. The clonotype originates from a boy in the first two years of life who had a stem cell transplant for SCID, so the T cells may come from the graft donor. The CDR3 DNA follows: TGTGCCAGCAGCGTTTTATGGCAGCGGGGGCTACTGGAGCAGTACTTC. Translated: CASSVLWQRGLLEQYF.